These 20 T cell receptor beta chains were sequenced from one sample in a study of shared clonotypes between healthy human individuals. Sequencing was performed with immunoSEQ multiplex PCR; in TCRdb, only in-frame clones are kept and a portion is missing. The data contain about 1.1 million clones, 60% to 85% of them singletons. What was sequenced was memory CD4+ T cells from PBMCs. Sample subset: CD45RA-negative fraction. Source of these receptors: a man aged 18 to 30 in good health. Some clones in this sample may be carry-over from other donors' samples.

The V and J genes are TRBV5-4 and TRBJ1-1; TRBD1 is a possible D gene (5 bases). CDR1 SGHNT and CDR2 YYREEE come from the germline V gene (reference sequence). The CDR3 spans 15 residues. The V end lost 0 bases, the J end lost 6 bases, and 15 bases lay between the germline ends. The CDR3 DNA reads TGTGCCAGCAGCTTGGCCGACAGAAGGTACCCTGAAGCTTTCTTT. Protein product: CASSLADRRYPEAFF.

The chain carries TRBV19 and TRBJ2-3; no firm D call. The germline V gene has CDR1 LNHDA and CDR2 SQIVND (reference sequence). The CDR3 runs to 12 residues. The germline V and J ends were trimmed by 6 bases and 6 bases, with 10 bases remaining between them. CDR3 sequence reads: CASRLPGDTQYF. For the CDR3, the DNA is TGTGCCAGTAGGCTTCCCGGGGATACGCAGTATTTT.

A note on this clone: The same CDR3 also results from other DNA sequences found in this sample. This chain uses TRBV28 with TRBJ2-2; 7 nucleotides agree with TRBD1. With V trimmed by 2 bases and J by 0 bases, 0 bases remained unmatched. CDR3 length: 15 residues. The V gene's germline CDR1 is MDHEN and CDR2 SYDVKM. CDR3 protein: CASSLQGANTGELFF. In DNA, the CDR3 is TGTGCCAGCAGTTTACAGGGGGCGAACACCGGGGAGCTGTTTTTT.

V and J are TRBV5-1 and TRBJ2-4; 9 nucleotides agree with TRBD2. The length of the CDR3 is 15 residues. V was clipped by 4 bases and J by 6 bases; unmatched bases: 8. Germline V gene lookup returns CDR1 SGHRS and CDR2 YFSETQ. The DNA for the CDR3 is TGCGCCAGCAGCAGTGTAGCGGGAGCCTCAAACATTCAGTACTTC. This encodes CASSSVAGASNIQYF.

This clone has just a few counts. The chain carries TRBV27 and TRBJ1-2, with TRBD1 as a possible D gene (5 bases). The CDR3 length is 19 residues. Germline V lookup: CDR1 MNHEY, CDR2 SMNVEV (reference sequence). Trimming shortened V by 2 bases and J by 1 base, and 23 bases separated the two germline ends. CDR3 nucleotides: TGTGCCAGCAGTTTAAGGCCCCCGAGTGGGGGACGGATTAACTATGGCTACACCTTC. The encoded protein is CASSLRPPSGGRINYGYTF.

The chain is built from TRBV19 and TRBJ2-5; possibly TRBD1 for D (5 bases). V was shortened by 6 bases and J by 2 bases, with 13 bases between the two germline ends. Germline loops: CDR1 LNHDA, CDR2 SQIVND (reference sequence). The CDR3 is made up of 14 amino acids. The CDR3 bases are TGTGCCAGTAGCGCCCCAGGGCCACAAGAGACCCAGTACTTC. It is translated as CASSAPGPQETQYF. Full variable domain (rest looked up from reference TRBV19 and TRBJ2-5): DGGITQSPKYLFRKEGQNVTLSCEQNLNHDAMYWYRQDPGQGLRLIYYSQIVNDFQKGDIAEGYSVSREKKESFPLTVTSAQKNPTAFYLCASSAPGPQETQYFGPGTRLLVL.

This clone was observed a handful of times. The chain has TRBV9 and TRBJ2-3; 11 bases match TRBD2. CDR3 size: 17 residues. Germline CDR1 and CDR2: SGDLS and YYNGEE. With V trimmed by 3 bases and J by 4 bases, 10 bases remained unmatched. The CDR3 coding sequence is TGTGCCAGCAGCGCCTTATTTTCTAGCGGGAGGTCAGATACGCAGTATTTT. Translation gives CASSALFSSGRSDTQYF. The whole variable domain, filled in from reference TRBV9 and TRBJ2-3, reads DSGVTQTPKHLITATGQRVTLRCSPRSGDLSVYWYQQSLDQGLQFLIQYYNGEERAKGNILERFSAQQFPDLHSELNLSSLELGDSALYFCASSALFSSGRSDTQYFGPGTRLTVL.

The V call is TRBV2, the J call TRBJ1-5; D is possibly TRBD1 (6 bases). The CDR3 spans 14 residues. The V gene lost 6 bases and the J gene lost 0 bases, with 9 bases spanning the gap. The V gene's germline CDR1 is SNHLY and CDR2 FYNNEI. Here the CDR3 DNA reads TGTGCCAGCAGACTGGACAGTAGCAATCAGCCCCAGCATTTT. This translates into CASRLDSSNQPQHF.

In regard to this clone: The sample contains more than one DNA sequence encoding this CDR3. The rearrangement uses TRBV18 and TRBJ2-5; D unresolved. The germline V gene has CDR1 KGHSH and CDR2 LQKENI. The V end lost 0 bases, the J end lost 5 bases, and 4 bases lay between the germline ends. The CDR3 consists of 12 residues. This chain's CDR3 is CASSPPEETQYF. DNA of the CDR3: TGTGCCAGCTCACCACCGGAGGAGACCCAGTACTTC.

The rearrangement joins TRBV7-9 to TRBJ1-2; 10 nucleotides match TRBD1. Germline V CDR1 and CDR2: SEHNR, FQNEAQ (reference sequence). V dropped 5 bases and J dropped 8; count of bases not matched to a gene: 5. CDR3 size: 13 residues. CDR3 sequence (DNA): TGTGCCAGCAGCCCCCGGGACAGGGGAGGCTACACCTTC. It codes for CASSPRDRGGYTF.

The CDR3 region has the DNA TGTGCCAGCAGGTATGGGACTAGCGGACTTTACGAGCAGTACTTC. This gives the protein CASRYGTSGLYEQYF. J is TRBJ2-7 and V is TRBV2; 11 bases align to TRBD2. The CDR3 runs to 15 residues. Looked up from germline, CDR1 is SNHLY and CDR2 is FYNNEI. V was clipped by 6 bases and J by 4 bases; unmatched bases: 8.

CDR3 nucleotides: TGTGCCAGCAGCTTGGCTCTTACGGGAGTGAGGACAGATACGCAGTATTTT. It codes for CASSLALTGVRTDTQYF. This chain uses TRBV5-8 with TRBJ2-3, with D perhaps matching TRBD2 (6 bases). The CDR3 spans 17 residues. Deletions cut 0 bases from V and 3 bases from J, with 17 bases between. CDR1 and CDR2 from the germline V gene are SGHTS and YDEGEE.

V is TRBV27 and J is TRBJ1-4; no firm D call. The CDR3 consists of 15 residues. With 4 bases removed from V and 5 bases from J, the gap between germline ends came to 14 bases. CDR1 and CDR2 from the germline V gene are MNHEY and SMNVEV (reference sequence). The CDR3 DNA reads as TGTGCCAGCAGTTACGGCAGGTTTCGGAATGAAAAACTGTTTTTT. It translates to CASSYGRFRNEKLFF.

This clone has a handful of counts. The genes are TRBV7-9 and TRBJ1-1; D may be TRBD1 (5 bases). V gave up 5 bases and J gave up 8 bases, with 12 bases separating them. CDR1 is SEHNR, CDR2 FQNEAQ, per germline (reference sequence). The CDR3 loop spans 12 amino acids. CDR3 sequence: CASSPAGTEAFF. For the CDR3, the DNA is TGTGCCAGCAGCCCGGCCGGGACCGAAGCTTTCTTT.

The rearrangement uses TRBV7-3 and TRBJ2-3, with 8 bases that match TRBD1. Trimming took 1 base from V and 3 from J; bases not matched to a gene: 12. CDR3 length: 18 amino acids. Germline V gene sequence: CDR1 SGHTA, CDR2 FQGTGA. The CDR3 here is CASSLKGNTGGTTDTQYF. The CDR3 nucleotides are TGTGCCAGCAGCTTAAAAGGAAATACAGGGGGGACGACAGATACGCAGTATTTT.

This rearrangement joins TRBV7-3 to TRBJ1-1; D gene unclear. Trimming removed 5 bases at V and 5 bases at J, with 18 bases between. Germline CDR1 is SGHTA and CDR2 is FQGTGA. This CDR3 is built from 15 residues. CDR3 bases: TGTGCCAGCAGCCTAATCGGGCTAGCGGAGACTGAAGCTTTCTTT. It specifies CASSLIGLAETEAFF.

This CDR3 reads CASGLPRDGYNQPQHF. CDR3 bases: TGTGCTAGTGGTTTGCCTCGGGACGGCTACAATCAGCCCCAGCATTTT. The chain recombines TRBV12-5 with TRBJ1-5; possible D gene TRBD1, 5 bases. The germline CDR1 and CDR2 sequences are LGHNT and FRNRAP. Trimming took off 2 bases at V and 3 bases at J, with 14 bases between the two ends. The CDR3 extends over 16 amino acids.

The chain carries TRBV6-1 and TRBJ1-4, with D tentatively TRBD1 (6 bases). The V and J ends lost 6 bases and 4 bases respectively, with 9 bases between them. This CDR3 is built from 13 residues. Germline CDR1 and CDR2: MNHNS and SASEGT. In DNA form, the CDR3 reads TGTGCCAGCAGGGACAGATTTAATGAAAAACTGTTTTTT. Protein: CASRDRFNEKLFF.

This clone was recorded only once. V is TRBV14 and J is TRBJ2-7; TRBD1 aligns across 9 bases. This CDR3 spans 13 amino acids. Germline V gene data show CDR1 as SGHDN and CDR2 as FVKESK. V dropped 8 bases and J dropped 6; count of bases not matched to a gene: 8. CDR3 sequence reads: CASQGQGDGEQYF. The CDR3 DNA reads as TGTGCCAGCCAGGGACAGGGAGACGGCGAGCAGTACTTC. The full variable domain, rest sourced from reference TRBV14 and TRBJ2-7, is EAGVTQFPSHSVIEKGQTVTLRCDPISGHDNLYWYRRVMGKEIKFLLHFVKESKQDESGMPNNRFLAERTGGTYSTLKVQPAELEDSGVYFCASQGQGDGEQYFGPGTRLTVT.

The CDR3 bases are TGTGCCAGCAGGCCCGGGACTACAAACTCCTACGAGCAGTACTTC. Encoded protein: CASRPGTTNSYEQYF. The chain carries TRBV6-5 and TRBJ2-7; 7 bases are shared with TRBD2. CDR3 length: 15 amino acids. The V segment lost 6 bases and the J segment 0 bases; nucleotides outside the gene matches: 8. CDR1 and CDR2 from the germline V gene are MNHEY and SVGAGI.